This T cell receptor (beta chain) was recorded in a study of T-cell memory formation after mild COVID-19. Study-wide points: Specificity for SARS-CoV-2 was not confirmed among the second-wave clones peaking on day 37. Clones shrinking between day 15 and 85 showed a balanced CD4/CD8 split, and those that grew later tilted toward CD4+.

A word on this clonotype: The antigen remains unidentified.

5'RACE primed from the constant segment yielded TCR alpha and TCR beta cDNA libraries bearing sample barcodes and UMIs. Using its own MiXCR run on the 5' RACE reads, TCRdb lists one record per CDR3 protein. Found here are around 390,000 distinct CDR3 sequences, 16% of them singletons; the top ten hold roughly 21%. The sequence derives from a man younger than 35 who had mild COVID-19 (a few samples of this study predate the infection). Cell type and time point are not known. The sample consisted of PBMCs or a T cell subset sorted from them (not recorded which).

CDR3 residues: CASSLVLESPGEKLFF. The CDR3 DNA reads TGTGCCAGCAGCTTAGTGCTAGAGTCCCCTGGGGAAAAACTGTTTTTT. This chain links TRBV11-2 with TRBJ1-4, with D hard to call. The CDR3 runs 16 residues. Trimming stripped 1 base from V and 8 bases from J, with 17 bases between. The germline CDR1 and CDR2 sequences are SGHAT and FQNNGV.